A single sample gave rise to the 29 T cell receptor beta chains below, sequenced in a study of blood T cell repertoires in COVID-19. Libraries were prepared by immunoSEQ multiplex PCR; TCRdb keeps only in-frame clonotypes and omits some of them. The sample has almost 200,000 clones; about four fifths are singletons. Material for sequencing was peripheral blood. The origin of the receptors is a woman aged 40-49 years with COVID-19, enrolled during active disease.

The chain uses TRBV29-1 and TRBJ2-7; D call uncertain. V lost 0 bases and J lost 3, with 9 bases in between. This CDR3 comprises 13 residues. In germline, CDR1 is SQVTM, CDR2 ANQGSEA. CDR3: CSVEENADYEQYF. The CDR3 DNA sequence: TGCAGCGTTGAAGAGAATGCGGACTACGAGCAGTACTTC.

This clone was recorded a few times. J is TRBJ2-3 and V is TRBV7-6; D call uncertain. V lost 5 bases to trimming and J lost 4 bases, with 16 bases between them. CDR3 length equals 15 residues. CDR1 is SGHVS and CDR2 is FNYEAQ in the germline V gene. The CDR3 is CASSPYDTNADTQYF. The CDR3 DNA is TGTGCCAGCAGCCCGTATGATACAAATGCAGATACGCAGTATTTT.

The chain carries TRBV5-1 and TRBJ2-3; TRBD1 matches 7 bases. V dropped 2 bases and J dropped 2; count of bases not matched to a gene: 2. The CDR3 length is 14 residues. Germline V gene data show CDR1 as SGHRS and CDR2 as YFSETQ. The CDR3 is CASSFGQDTDTQYF. CDR3 DNA sequence: TGCGCCAGCAGCTTCGGACAGGACACAGATACGCAGTATTTT.

The rearrangement joins TRBV27 to TRBJ2-1; 8 positions agree with TRBD1. This CDR3 comprises 17 residues. Germline-derived CDR1 and CDR2 are MNHEY and SMNVEV (reference sequence). The trim removed 5 bases at V and 0 bases at J, leaving 9 bases unmatched. Here the CDR3 reads CASSPTPGGYSYNEQFF. The CDR3 DNA sequence: TGTGCCAGCAGTCCGACCCCAGGGGGCTACTCCTACAATGAGCAGTTCTTC.

The chain employs TRBV11-2 and TRBJ1-1; no definite D call. V lost 11 bases to trimming and J lost 10 bases, with 20 bases between them. CDR1 SGHAT and CDR2 FQNNGV come from the germline V gene. This CDR3 comprises 12 residues. CDR3 protein: CAVVRGALGAFF. The DNA for the CDR3 is TGTGCCGTCGTCCGGGGAGCCCTTGGAGCTTTCTTT.

The rearrangement uses TRBV4-2 and TRBJ1-5, with TRBD1 as a possible D gene (5 bases). V lost 7 bases and J 0 bases, leaving 13 bases between the germline ends. The V gene's germline CDR1 is LGHNA and CDR2 YNFKEQ. CDR3 length: 15 amino acids. CDR3: CASKEGVYSNQPQHF. The CDR3 DNA reads as TGTGCCAGCAAAGAAGGGGTTTATAGCAATCAGCCCCAGCATTTT.

This clone was counted between two and nine times. The chain couples TRBV5-4 to TRBJ2-1; 15 bases map to TRBD2. Germline values: CDR1 SGHNT, CDR2 YYREEE (reference sequence). With V trimmed by 5 bases and J by 10 bases, 4 bases remained unmatched. The CDR3 consists of 14 residues. The CDR3 bases are TGTGCCAGCAGTTGGGGGACTAGCGGGAGGGAGCAGTTCTTC. Its translation is CASSWGTSGREQFF.

The rearrangement links TRBV12-2 to TRBJ1-4. TRBV12-2 is a recognized pseudogene. This CDR3 has 17 residues. CDR3 sequence: CASRLPPTRPWGEKLFF. CDR3 sequence (DNA): TGTGCAAGTCGCCTACCCCCTACTAGGCCCTGGGGTGAAAAACTGTTTTTT.

The genes are TRBV7-3 and TRBJ2-7, with D unclear. Germline V gene sequence: CDR1 SGHTA, CDR2 FQGTGA. CDR3 length equals 17 residues. Trimming removed 1 base at V and 6 bases at J, with 22 bases between. The CDR3 reads CASSLSVAFEKGGEQYF. The CDR3 DNA sequence: TGTGCCAGCAGCTTAAGTGTTGCCTTCGAGAAAGGCGGCGAGCAGTACTTC.

The V call is TRBV7-2, the J call TRBJ1-5; D is unresolved. The CDR3 runs 15 residues. V lost 3 bases and J 6 bases, leaving 15 bases between the germline ends. Germline V gene sequence: CDR1 SGHTA, CDR2 FQGNSA. CDR3 nucleotides: TGTGCCAGCAGCTTTGGACGGGGAGAGGGTCAGCCCCAGCATTTT. Residues: CASSFGRGEGQPQHF.

The gene calls are TRBV6-5 and TRBJ1-4; 7 nucleotides match TRBD1. Looked up from germline, CDR1 is MNHEY and CDR2 is SVGAGI. This CDR3 is 16 amino acids long. The junction had 8 bases not matched to a gene; V was cut back by 0 bases and J by 7 bases. CDR3 sequence reads: CASSYSGTAVVEKLFF. For the CDR3, the DNA is TGTGCCAGCAGTTACTCCGGGACAGCGGTTGTTGAAAAACTGTTTTTT.

The chain carries TRBV7-3 and TRBJ2-2; perhaps TRBD2 as D (6 bases). Germline V gives CDR1 SGHTA, CDR2 FQGTGA. The V and J ends lost 0 bases and 6 bases respectively, with 11 bases between them. The CDR3 is 15 amino acids. The CDR3 coding sequence is TGTGCCAGCAGCTTAACGTTTCCGGGGGCCGGGGAGCTGTTTTTT. Translating it yields CASSLTFPGAGELFF.

The chain joins TRBV21-1 to TRBJ2-3; TRBD1 is taken as the D call from the table, unchecked against the DNA. TRBV21-1 is assigned pseudogene status. CDR3 length: 16 residues. CDR3 DNA sequence: TGTGCCAGCAGCAAAGGGGGGGACAGGAAGACAGATACGCAGTATTTT. This gives the protein CASSKGGDRKTDTQYF.

The rearrangement uses TRBV27 and TRBJ2-7, with D possibly matching TRBD2 (5 bases). Germline assignment: CDR1 MNHEY and CDR2 SMNVEV (reference sequence). V lost 2 bases, J lost 2 bases, and 19 bases lay in between. The CDR3 runs 17 residues. CDR3 amino acids: CASSLPVEAEVAYEQYF. As DNA, the CDR3 is TGTGCCAGCAGTTTACCCGTGGAGGCCGAGGTCGCCTACGAGCAGTACTTC.

This clone was detected once. Other DNA sequences within the sample encode an identical CDR3. This rearrangement joins TRBV5-1 to TRBJ2-1; 11 nucleotides match TRBD2. CDR3 size: 15 residues. V dropped 4 bases and J dropped 8; count of bases not matched to a gene: 8. The germline CDR1 and CDR2 sequences are SGHRS and YFSETQ. The CDR3 reads CASSLISGGAYEQFF. CDR3 in DNA: TGCGCCAGCAGCCTCATTAGCGGGGGGGCCTATGAGCAGTTCTTC.

This clone was recorded only once. This chain links TRBV6-5 with TRBJ1-2; no reliable D call. The CDR3 is 15 residues long. The V and J ends lost 7 bases and 0 bases respectively, with 15 bases between them. Germline CDR1 is MNHEY and CDR2 is SVGAGI. DNA for the CDR3: TGTGCCAGCAAGAGGGTTCCCGGAGCTAACTATGGCTACACCTTC. Translation gives CASKRVPGANYGYTF.

This chain connects TRBV5-6 to TRBJ2-2; tentatively, D is TRBD1 (8 bases). V lost 2 bases, J lost 9 bases, and 23 bases lay in between. This CDR3 has 17 amino acids. The germline CDR1 and CDR2 sequences are SGHDT and YYEEEE. Here the CDR3 DNA reads TGTGCCAGCAGCTTTACAGGGGGGGATATCGGGTCCCGGGAGCTGTTTTTT. It translates to CASSFTGGDIGSRELFF.

V and J are TRBV5-1 and TRBJ1-6; D uncertain. Germline V lookup: CDR1 SGHRS, CDR2 YFSETQ. V lost 0 bases, J lost 4 bases, and 8 bases lay in between. The CDR3 has 15 residues. CDR3 in DNA: TGCGCCAGCAGCTTGGGTCCAGATTATAATTCACCCCTCCACTTT. It is translated as CASSLGPDYNSPLHF. Full variable domain (outside the CDR3, taken from reference TRBV5-1 and TRBJ1-6): KAGVTQTPRYLIKTRGQQVTLSCSPISGHRSVSWYQQTPGQGLQFLFEYFSETQRNKGNFPGRFSGRQFSNSRSEMNVSTLELGDSALYLCASSLGPDYNSPLHFGNGTRLTVT.

J is TRBJ1-1 and V is TRBV13; TRBD1 might be the D (5 bases). With 3 bases removed from V and 1 base from J, the gap between germline ends came to 9 bases. Germline CDR1 reads PRHDT; CDR2 reads FYEKMQ (reference sequence). CDR3 length: 14 amino acids. CDR3 nucleotide sequence: TGTGCCAGCAGCTTGGCGGGGCCGAACACTGAAGCTTTCTTT. Amino acid sequence: CASSLAGPNTEAFF.

The chain joins TRBV18 to TRBJ2-3, with 8 nucleotides matching TRBD2. Germline assignment: CDR1 KGHSH and CDR2 LQKENI. CDR3 length equals 13 residues. The V and J ends lost 3 bases and 5 bases, in that order; junction bases with no gene match: 1. The CDR3 loop is CASSPSGKDTQYF. The CDR3 region has the DNA TGTGCCAGCTCACCTAGCGGGAAAGATACGCAGTATTTT.

This clone was seen once. Since the CDR3 does not end with the conserved phenylalanine or tryptophan, this likely comes from a read error. No DNA is shown, since the ends of the CDR3 on it are uncertain; the CDR3 is the one TCRdb lists. This rearrangement joins TRBV6-1 to TRBJ2-7; whether TRBD2, the table's D call, matches the DNA was not checked. The CDR3 totals 14 residues, both ends included. Per the germline V gene, CDR1 is MNHNS and CDR2 is SASEGT. The CDR3 here is CASSEYSGSGGQQN.

The rearrangement links TRBV19 to TRBJ1-2; 11 bases map to TRBD1. V lost 3 bases, J lost 4 bases, and 10 bases stayed unmatched. CDR3 size: 17 residues. The V gene's germline CDR1 is LNHDA and CDR2 SQIVND (reference sequence). CDR3 sequence: CASSILGTGGRFYGYTF. The CDR3 DNA reads TGTGCCAGTAGTATTCTCGGGACAGGGGGTCGTTTCTATGGCTACACCTTC. The complete variable domain, with remaining parts taken from reference TRBV19 and TRBJ1-2, reads DGGITQSPKYLFRKEGQNVTLSCEQNLNHDAMYWYRQDPGQGLRLIYYSQIVNDFQKGDIAEGYSVSREKKESFPLTVTSAQKNPTAFYLCASSILGTGGRFYGYTFGSGTRLTVV.

This clone was seen more than once but under ten times. The rearrangement uses TRBV7-2 and TRBJ1-5; D is unclear. From germline, CDR1 is SGHTA and CDR2 FQGNSA. The germline V and J ends were trimmed by 1 base and 6 bases, with 16 bases remaining between them. CDR3 length equals 16 residues. The CDR3 reads CASSLGRDKWRQPQHF. CDR3 nucleotide sequence: TGTGCCAGCAGCTTAGGACGGGATAAATGGCGTCAGCCCCAGCATTTT.

Written as DNA, the CDR3 is TGTGCCAGCTCACCATCGTCAGGGAGCAATCAGCCCCAGCATTTT. The encoded protein is CASSPSSGSNQPQHF. The chain recombines TRBV18 with TRBJ1-5; D might be TRBD1 (5 bases). CDR1 KGHSH and CDR2 LQKENI come from the germline V gene. V lost 2 bases and J 1 base, leaving 9 bases between the germline ends. This CDR3 spans 15 amino acids.

The chain links TRBV7-2 to TRBJ1-5, with D hard to call. V was cut by 4 bases and J by 2 bases, with 15 bases left in between. CDR1 SGHTA and CDR2 FQGNSA come from the germline V gene. This CDR3 is built from 16 residues. The chain's CDR3 is CASSWITGSGNQPQHF. As DNA, the CDR3 is TGTGCCAGCAGCTGGATCACGGGGTCGGGCAATCAGCCCCAGCATTTT.

The rearrangement links TRBV10-1 to TRBJ2-1; 7 nucleotides match TRBD1. J was trimmed by 6 bases and V by 6 bases; bases with no gene match: 11. This CDR3 contains 15 residues. In germline, CDR1 is WNHNN, CDR2 SYGVQD (reference sequence). The CDR3 coding sequence is TGCGCCAGCAGAGGCTCTGACAGGGTGGGCAATGAGCAGTTCTTC. Translation: CASRGSDRVGNEQFF.

J is TRBJ1-5 and V is TRBV18; D possibly corresponds to TRBD1 (6 bases). Trimming stripped 3 bases from V and 6 bases from J, with 15 bases between. Germline-derived CDR1 and CDR2 are KGHSH and LQKENI. CDR3 length equals 15 residues. Here the CDR3 DNA reads TGTGCCAGCTCACCCGGAGCAGGGGTCAGTCAGCCCCAGCATTTT. Translating gives CASSPGAGVSQPQHF.

The chain recombines TRBV5-1 with TRBJ2-7, with TRBD1 identical over 8 bases. Germline assignment: CDR1 SGHRS and CDR2 YFSETQ. There are 14 residues in the CDR3. Unmatched junction bases numbered 7, after V lost 5 bases and J lost 3 bases. Here the CDR3 reads CASRRGQDYYEQYF. The DNA for the CDR3 is TGCGCCAGCAGAAGGGGACAGGACTACTACGAGCAGTACTTC.

The chain links TRBV5-1 to TRBJ2-3; 12 nucleotides align to TRBD2. V gave up 0 bases and J gave up 1 base; unmatched junction bases: 6. Germline-derived CDR1 and CDR2 are SGHRS and YFSETQ. The CDR3 loop spans 18 amino acids. In DNA form, the CDR3 reads TGCGCCAGCAGCTTGGGGCTAGCGGGGGGGCGCGGCACAGATACGCAGTATTTT. Protein: CASSLGLAGGRGTDTQYF. Together with reference TRBV5-1 and TRBJ2-3, the CDR3 gives the full variable domain: KAGVTQTPRYLIKTRGQQVTLSCSPISGHRSVSWYQQTPGQGLQFLFEYFSETQRNKGNFPGRFSGRQFSNSRSEMNVSTLELGDSALYLCASSLGLAGGRGTDTQYFGPGTRLTVL.